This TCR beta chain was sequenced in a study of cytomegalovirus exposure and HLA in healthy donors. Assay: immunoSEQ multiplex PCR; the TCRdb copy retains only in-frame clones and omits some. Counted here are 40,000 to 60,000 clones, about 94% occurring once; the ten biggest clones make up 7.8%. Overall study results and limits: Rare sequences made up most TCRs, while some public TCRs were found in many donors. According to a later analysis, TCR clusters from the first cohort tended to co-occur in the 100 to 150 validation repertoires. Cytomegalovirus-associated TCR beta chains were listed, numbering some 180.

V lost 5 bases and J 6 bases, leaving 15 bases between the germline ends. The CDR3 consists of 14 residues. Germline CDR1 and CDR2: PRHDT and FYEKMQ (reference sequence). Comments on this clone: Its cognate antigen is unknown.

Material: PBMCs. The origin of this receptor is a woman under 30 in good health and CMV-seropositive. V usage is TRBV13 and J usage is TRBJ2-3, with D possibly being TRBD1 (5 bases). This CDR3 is CASSQENYRDTQYF. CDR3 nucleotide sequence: TGTGCCAGCAGCCAGGAGAATTACAGGGATACGCAGTATTTT. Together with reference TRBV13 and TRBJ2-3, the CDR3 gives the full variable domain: AAGVIQSPRHLIKEKRETATLKCYPIPRHDTVYWYQQGPGQDPQFLISFYEKMQSDKGSIPDRFSAQQFSDYHSELNMSSLELGDSALYFCASSQENYRDTQYFGPGTRLTVL.